This TCR beta chain was captured in a study of T cells after posttransplantation cyclophosphamide. V was shortened by 6 bases and J by 1 base, with 8 bases between the two germline ends. This CDR3 is 13 amino acids long. Germline CDR1 reads SNHLY; CDR2 reads FYNNEI. To note about this clone: Its antigen is unidentified.

The repertoire was sequenced with immunoSEQ multiplex PCR; TCRdb's copy has only in-frame clones and lacks some. The table shows thousands of clones, with 65% to 90% occurring only once. Study-wide results and caveats: Blood and skin or GI T cell repertoires showed limited TRB overlap.

A marrow graft followed busulfan-fludarabine conditioning, with cyclophosphamide on days +3 and +4. The rearrangement joins TRBV2 to TRBJ2-3, with D maybe TRBD2 (6 bases). The receptor comes from a female patient aged 40-50 years who received an allogeneic stem cell transplant from a related donor, was CMV-positive, and had no GVHD. Some of the T cells may derive from the graft donor. The sample in question was CD4+ T cells sorted from blood, obtained 950 to 1,200 days after allogeneic stem cell transplant with posttransplant cyclophosphamide. The CDR3 is CASRASGTDTQYF. The CDR3 DNA is TGTGCCAGCAGGGCTAGCGGCACAGATACGCAGTATTTT.